Reported below is one T cell receptor beta chain. Its antigen remains unidentified. This CDR3 has 14 amino acids. V dropped 5 bases and J dropped 5; count of bases not matched to a gene: 8. CDR1 and CDR2 (germline): SGHVS, FNYEAQ. This entry comes from a study of shared clonotypes between healthy human individuals. Points from the study as a whole: Generally, naive subsets (rather than memory subsets) showed larger estimated richness.

Original handling: ImmunoSEQ output lacked quality scores and full-length reads, limiting matched filtering. Clones were sequenced by immunoSEQ multiplex PCR, and TCRdb holds only the in-frame ones, with some missing. Clone size and the V and J calls come from that table; the DNA yielded D and trimming. The sample lists over 1.5 million clones; 95% to 99% were seen once. The chain uses TRBV7-6 and TRBJ2-5; TRBD2 aligns across 7 bases. Sequencing was carried out using naive CD4+ T cells sorted from blood. Subset of the sample: CD45RA+ positively selected. This sequence was found in a young man in good health. The CDR3 nucleotides read TGTGCCAGCAGCCCCGGACTAGTTGGTGAGACCCAGTACTTC. As protein: CASSPGLVGETQYF.